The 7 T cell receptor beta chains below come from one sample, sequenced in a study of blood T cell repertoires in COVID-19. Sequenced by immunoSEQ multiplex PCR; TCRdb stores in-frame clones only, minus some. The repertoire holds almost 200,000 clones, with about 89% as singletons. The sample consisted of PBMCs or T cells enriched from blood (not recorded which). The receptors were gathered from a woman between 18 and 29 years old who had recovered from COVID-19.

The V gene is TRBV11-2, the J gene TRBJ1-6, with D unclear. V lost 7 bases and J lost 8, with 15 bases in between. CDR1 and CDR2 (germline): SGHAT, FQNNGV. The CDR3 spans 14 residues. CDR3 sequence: CASNLDGRDSPLHF. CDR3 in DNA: TGTGCCAGCAACCTTGACGGCCGGGATTCACCCCTCCACTTT.

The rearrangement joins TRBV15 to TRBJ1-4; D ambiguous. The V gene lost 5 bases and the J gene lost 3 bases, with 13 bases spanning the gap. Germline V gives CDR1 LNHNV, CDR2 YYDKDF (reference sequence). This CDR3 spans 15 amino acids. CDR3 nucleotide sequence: TGTGCCACCAGCGGAGGCCAGAATTCTAATGAAAAACTGTTTTTT. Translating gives CATSGGQNSNEKLFF.

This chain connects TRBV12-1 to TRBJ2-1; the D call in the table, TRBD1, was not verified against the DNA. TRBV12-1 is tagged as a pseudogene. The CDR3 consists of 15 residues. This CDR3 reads CASSHTGSSYNEQFF. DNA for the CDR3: TGTGCCAGCAGCCACACAGGGAGCTCCTACAATGAGCAGTTCTTC.

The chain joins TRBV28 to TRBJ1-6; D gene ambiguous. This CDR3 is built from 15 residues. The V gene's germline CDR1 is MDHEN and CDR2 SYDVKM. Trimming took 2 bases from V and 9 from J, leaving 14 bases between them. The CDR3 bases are TGTGCCAGCAGTTTAGGAGACGGCTTTGGTTCACCCCTCCACTTT. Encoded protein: CASSLGDGFGSPLHF.

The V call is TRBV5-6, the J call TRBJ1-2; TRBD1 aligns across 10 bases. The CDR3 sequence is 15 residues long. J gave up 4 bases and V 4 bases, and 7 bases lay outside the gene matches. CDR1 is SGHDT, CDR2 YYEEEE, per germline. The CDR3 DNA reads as TGTGCCAGCAGCCAGACAGGGGGCGGCCCCTATGGCTACACCTTC. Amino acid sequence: CASSQTGGGPYGYTF. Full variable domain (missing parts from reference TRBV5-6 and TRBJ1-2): DAGVTQSPTHLIKTRGQQVTLRCSPKSGHDTVSWYQQALGQGPQFIFQYYEEEERQRGNFPDRFSGHQFPNYSSELNVNALLLGDSALYLCASSQTGGGPYGYTFGSGTRLTVV.

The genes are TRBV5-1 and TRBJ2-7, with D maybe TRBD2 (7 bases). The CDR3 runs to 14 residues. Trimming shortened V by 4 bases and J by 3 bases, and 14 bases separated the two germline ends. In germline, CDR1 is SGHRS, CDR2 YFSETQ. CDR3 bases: TGCGCCAGCAGCCTAGGGGGGGAAGACTACGAGCAGTACTTC. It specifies CASSLGGEDYEQYF. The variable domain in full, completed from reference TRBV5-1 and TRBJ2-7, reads KAGVTQTPRYLIKTRGQQVTLSCSPISGHRSVSWYQQTPGQGLQFLFEYFSETQRNKGNFPGRFSGRQFSNSRSEMNVSTLELGDSALYLCASSLGGEDYEQYFGPGTRLTVT.

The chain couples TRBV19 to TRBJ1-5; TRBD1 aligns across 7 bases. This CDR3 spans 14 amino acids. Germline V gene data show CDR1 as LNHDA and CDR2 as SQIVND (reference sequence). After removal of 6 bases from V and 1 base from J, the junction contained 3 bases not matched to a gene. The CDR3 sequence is CASSSRGSNQPQHF. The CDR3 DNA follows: TGTGCCAGTAGCAGCAGGGGGAGCAATCAGCCCCAGCATTTT.